Following are 5 T cell receptor beta chains from one sample sequenced in a study of blood T cell repertoires in COVID-19. Some clones are missing from TCRdb's copy, which holds only in-frame ones; the method was immunoSEQ multiplex PCR. This sample has 200,000 or so clones; 82% occur once, and the top ten carry approximately 6.9%. Sequenced: peripheral blood. The receptors stem from a human donor with acute or convalescent COVID-19. The donor label of this sample is uncertain.

The V call is TRBV6-4, the J call TRBJ1-2; D remains ambiguous. The ends were cut back, 7 bases at V and 5 bases at J, with 14 bases in the middle. The CDR3 runs 13 residues. Per germline, CDR1 MRHNA and CDR2 SNTAGT. The DNA for the CDR3 is TGTGCCAGCACCTCATCCCCGGGATATGGCTACACCTTC. It yields the protein CASTSSPGYGYTF.

Concerning this clone itself: Within the sample, other DNA sequences also encode this same CDR3. The V call is TRBV7-9, the J call TRBJ2-1, with 11 bases identical to TRBD2. Germline CDR1 SEHNR, CDR2 FQNEAQ (reference sequence). The CDR3 length is 15 residues. After removal of 5 bases from V and 4 bases from J, the junction contained 4 bases not matched to a gene. The CDR3 here is CASSIRLAGYNEQFF. In nucleotides, the CDR3 is TGTGCCAGCAGCATAAGACTAGCGGGATACAATGAGCAGTTCTTC.

This chain links TRBV3-1 (or the pseudogene TRBV3-2) with TRBJ2-2, with TRBD1 identical over 7 bases. Looked up from germline, CDR1 is LGHDT and CDR2 is YNNKEL (reference sequence). V dropped 4 bases and J dropped 6; count of bases not matched to a gene: 2. This CDR3 comprises 13 residues. CDR3: CASSLQGAGELFF. The CDR3 DNA sequence: TGTGCCAGCAGCCTGCAGGGGGCCGGGGAGCTGTTTTTT.

This chain joins TRBV7-8 and TRBJ2-1; D perhaps matches TRBD2 (5 bases). Germline assignment: CDR1 SGHVS and CDR2 FQNEAQ. This CDR3 comprises 12 residues. Trimming removed 5 bases at V and 9 bases at J, with 11 bases between. The CDR3: CASSRSGIEQFF. CDR3 DNA sequence: TGTGCCAGCAGCCGATCCGGGATTGAGCAGTTCTTC.

The V gene is TRBV5-1, the J gene TRBJ2-1; D is possibly TRBD2 (6 bases). V was cut by 5 bases and J by 7 bases, with 25 bases left in between. This CDR3 has 17 residues. Germline V lookup: CDR1 SGHRS, CDR2 YFSETQ. CDR3 sequence: CASSRGFLATRRNEQFF. The CDR3 bases are TGCGCCAGCAGTCGAGGGTTCCTAGCGACAAGGAGGAATGAGCAGTTCTTC.